The source of this TCR beta chain is a study of CD4 T cell repertoires in COVID-19. Study details: Other coronavirus spike proteins restimulated relabeled CFSE-low cells expanded with IL-2 for 10 days.

Method: immunoSEQ multiplex PCR; TCRdb's copy keeps in-frame clones and lacks some. The sample has approximately 75,000 clones, roughly 85% seen once. This CDR3 has 15 residues. Germline assignment: CDR1 MNHEY and CDR2 SVGAGI. The V end lost 2 bases, the J end lost 2 bases, and 13 bases lay between the germline ends. To note about this clone: The antigen remains unidentified.

Findings and caveats of the study: Between about 6 and 28% of SARS-CoV-2 clonotypes also appeared in SARS-CoV and/or HKU1 spike cultures.

The chain couples TRBV6-5 to TRBJ2-7; TRBD1 is a possible D gene (7 bases). Here the sequenced sample was CD4+ T cells from peripheral blood, taken after recovery from COVID-19. This TCR came from a human donor who had COVID-19. The CDR3 sequence is CASSYRARGAYEQYF. CDR3 DNA: TGTGCCAGCAGTTACCGGGCCAGGGGGGCCTACGAGCAGTACTTC.